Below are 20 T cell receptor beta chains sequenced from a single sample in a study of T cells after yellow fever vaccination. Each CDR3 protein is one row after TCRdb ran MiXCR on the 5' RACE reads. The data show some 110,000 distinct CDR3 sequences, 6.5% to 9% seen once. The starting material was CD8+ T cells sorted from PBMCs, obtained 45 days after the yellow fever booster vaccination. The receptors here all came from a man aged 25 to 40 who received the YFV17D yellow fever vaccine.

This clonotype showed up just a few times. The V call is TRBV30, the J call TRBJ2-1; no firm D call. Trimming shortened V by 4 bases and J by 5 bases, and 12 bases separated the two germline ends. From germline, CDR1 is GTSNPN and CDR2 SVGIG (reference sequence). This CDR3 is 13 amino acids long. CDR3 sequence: CAWTAPVHNEQFF. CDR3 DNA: TGTGCCTGGACGGCCCCCGTCCACAATGAGCAGTTCTTC.

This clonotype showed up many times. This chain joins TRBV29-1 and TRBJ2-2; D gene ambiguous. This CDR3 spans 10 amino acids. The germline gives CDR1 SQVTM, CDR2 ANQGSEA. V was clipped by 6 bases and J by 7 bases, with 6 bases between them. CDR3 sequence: CSVFYGELFF. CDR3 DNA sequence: TGCAGCGTGTTTTACGGGGAGCTGTTTTTT.

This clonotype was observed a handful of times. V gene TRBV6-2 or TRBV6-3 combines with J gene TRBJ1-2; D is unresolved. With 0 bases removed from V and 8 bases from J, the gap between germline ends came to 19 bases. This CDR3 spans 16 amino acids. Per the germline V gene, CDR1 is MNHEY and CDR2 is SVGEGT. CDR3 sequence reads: CASSYSPRPGVEGYTF. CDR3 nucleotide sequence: TGTGCCAGCAGTTACTCCCCTCGGCCGGGAGTAGAGGGCTACACCTTC.

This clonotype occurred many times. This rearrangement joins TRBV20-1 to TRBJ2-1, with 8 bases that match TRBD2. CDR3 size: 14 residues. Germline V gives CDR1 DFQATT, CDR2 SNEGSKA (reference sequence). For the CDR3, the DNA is TGCAGAGCCCCAGCGGGGGTCACCTACAATGAGCAGTTCTTC. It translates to CRAPAGVTYNEQFF.

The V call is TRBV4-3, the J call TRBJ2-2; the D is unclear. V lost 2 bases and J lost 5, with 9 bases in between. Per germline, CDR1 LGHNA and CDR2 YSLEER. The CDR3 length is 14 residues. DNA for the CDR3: TGCGCCAGCAGCCAAACCGGGTCAACCGGGGAGCTGTTTTTT. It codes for CASSQTGSTGELFF.

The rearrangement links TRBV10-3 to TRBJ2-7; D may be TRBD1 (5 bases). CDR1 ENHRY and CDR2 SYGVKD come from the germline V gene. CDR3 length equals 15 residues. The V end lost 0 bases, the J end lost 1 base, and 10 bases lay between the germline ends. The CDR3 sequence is CAISESQGISYEQYF. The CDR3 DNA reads TGTGCCATCAGTGAGTCCCAGGGTATATCCTACGAGCAGTACTTC.

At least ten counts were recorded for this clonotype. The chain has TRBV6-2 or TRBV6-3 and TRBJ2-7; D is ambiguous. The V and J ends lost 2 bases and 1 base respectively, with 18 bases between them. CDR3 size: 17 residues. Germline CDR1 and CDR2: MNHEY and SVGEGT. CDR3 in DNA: TGTGCCAGCAGTTACCGGTTTAAAAGGACGCCGTCCTACGAGCAGTACTTC. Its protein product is CASSYRFKRTPSYEQYF.

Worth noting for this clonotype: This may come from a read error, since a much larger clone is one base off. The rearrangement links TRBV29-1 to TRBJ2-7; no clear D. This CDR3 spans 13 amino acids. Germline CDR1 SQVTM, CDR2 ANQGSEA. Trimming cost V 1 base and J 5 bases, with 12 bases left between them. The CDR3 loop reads CSVEAAQRNEQYF. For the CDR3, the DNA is TGCAGCGTTGAAGCAGCACAAAGGAACGAGCAGTACTTC.

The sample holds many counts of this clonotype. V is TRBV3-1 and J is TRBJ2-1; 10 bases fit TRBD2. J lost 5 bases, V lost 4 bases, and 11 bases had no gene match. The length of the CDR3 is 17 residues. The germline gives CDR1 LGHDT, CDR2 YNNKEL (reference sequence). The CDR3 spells CASSLTPRLAGNNEQFF. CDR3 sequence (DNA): TGTGCCAGCAGCCTGACCCCTCGACTAGCGGGCAACAATGAGCAGTTCTTC.

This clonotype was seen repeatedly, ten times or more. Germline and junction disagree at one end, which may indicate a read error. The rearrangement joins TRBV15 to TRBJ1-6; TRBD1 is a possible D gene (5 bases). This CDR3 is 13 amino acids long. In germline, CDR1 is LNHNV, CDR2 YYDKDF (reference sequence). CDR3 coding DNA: TGTGCCACGAGCAGGGAGTTGGGGTCACCCCTCCACTTT. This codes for CATSRELGSPLHF.

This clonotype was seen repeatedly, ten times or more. CDR3 nucleotide sequence: TGTGCCAGCAGTTACTCGAAAAGAGCCCTTCTCTACGAGCAGTACTTC. It translates to CASSYSKRALLYEQYF. The genes are TRBV6-5 and TRBJ2-7; unclear D gene. V was pared by 0 bases and J by 3 bases, with 15 bases between. Per the germline V gene, CDR1 is MNHEY and CDR2 is SVGAGI. The CDR3 covers 16 residues.

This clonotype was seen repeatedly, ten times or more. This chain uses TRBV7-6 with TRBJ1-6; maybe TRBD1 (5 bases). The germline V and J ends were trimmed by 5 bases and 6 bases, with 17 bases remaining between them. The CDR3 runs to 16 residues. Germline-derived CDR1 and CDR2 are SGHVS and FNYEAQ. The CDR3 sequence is CASSESPGSPNSPLHF. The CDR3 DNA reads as TGTGCCAGCAGCGAATCTCCAGGGTCCCCTAATTCACCCCTCCACTTT.

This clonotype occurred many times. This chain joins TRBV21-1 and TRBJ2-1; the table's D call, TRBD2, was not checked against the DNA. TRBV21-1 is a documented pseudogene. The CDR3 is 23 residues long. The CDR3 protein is CASSKQGSAGGPSTPRTRNEQFF. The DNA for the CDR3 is TGTGCCAGCAGCAAACAGGGATCAGCGGGAGGGCCATCTACGCCGAGGACTCGCAATGAGCAGTTCTTC.

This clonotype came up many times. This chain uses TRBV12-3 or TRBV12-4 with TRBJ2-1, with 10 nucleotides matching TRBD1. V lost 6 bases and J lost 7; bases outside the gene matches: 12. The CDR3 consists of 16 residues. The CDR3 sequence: CASSRIRDRGLNEQFF. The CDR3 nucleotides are TGTGCCAGCAGCCGAATCCGGGACAGGGGTTTGAATGAGCAGTTCTTC.

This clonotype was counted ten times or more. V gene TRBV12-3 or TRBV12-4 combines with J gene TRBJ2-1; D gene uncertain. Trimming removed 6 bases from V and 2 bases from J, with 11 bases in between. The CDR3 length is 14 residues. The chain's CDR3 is CASSRTGPYNEQFF. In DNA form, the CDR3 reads TGTGCCAGCAGCCGAACCGGGCCCTACAATGAGCAGTTCTTC.

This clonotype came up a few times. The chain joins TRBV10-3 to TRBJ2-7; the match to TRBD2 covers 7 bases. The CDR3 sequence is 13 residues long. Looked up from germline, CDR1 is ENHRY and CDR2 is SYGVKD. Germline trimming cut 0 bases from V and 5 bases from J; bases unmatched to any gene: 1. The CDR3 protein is CAISESAGDEQYF. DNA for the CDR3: TGTGCCATCAGTGAGTCTGCGGGAGACGAGCAGTACTTC.

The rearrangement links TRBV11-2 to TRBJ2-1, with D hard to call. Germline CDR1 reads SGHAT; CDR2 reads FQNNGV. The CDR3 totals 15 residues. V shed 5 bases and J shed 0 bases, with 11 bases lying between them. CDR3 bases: TGTGCCAGCAGCATTGTTATGAGCTCCTACAATGAGCAGTTCTTC. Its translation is CASSIVMSSYNEQFF. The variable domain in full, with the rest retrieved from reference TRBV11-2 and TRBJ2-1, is EAGVAQSPRYKIIEKRQSVAFWCNPISGHATLYWYQQILGQGPKLLIQFQNNGVVDDSQLPKDRFSAERLKGVDSTLKIQPAKLEDSAVYLCASSIVMSSYNEQFFGPGTRLTVL.

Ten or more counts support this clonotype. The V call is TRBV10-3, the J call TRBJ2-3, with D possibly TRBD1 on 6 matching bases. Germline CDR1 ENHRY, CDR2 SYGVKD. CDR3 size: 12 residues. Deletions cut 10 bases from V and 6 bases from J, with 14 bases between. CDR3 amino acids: CATNREQDTQYF. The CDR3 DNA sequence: TGTGCCACCAACAGGGAGCAGGATACGCAGTATTTT.

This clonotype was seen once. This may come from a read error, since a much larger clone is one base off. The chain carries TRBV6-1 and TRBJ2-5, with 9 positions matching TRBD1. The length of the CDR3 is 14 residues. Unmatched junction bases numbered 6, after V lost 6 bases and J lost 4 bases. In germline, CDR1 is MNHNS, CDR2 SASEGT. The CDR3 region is CASRSGTGPETQYF. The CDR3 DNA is TGTGCCAGCAGGTCTGGGACAGGGCCAGAGACCCAGTACTTC.

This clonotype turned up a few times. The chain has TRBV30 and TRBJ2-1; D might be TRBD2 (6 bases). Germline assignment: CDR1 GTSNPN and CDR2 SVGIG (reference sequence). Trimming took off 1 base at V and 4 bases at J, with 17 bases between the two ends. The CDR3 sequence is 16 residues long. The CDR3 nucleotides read TGTGCCTGGAGTGAATTAGCGGTGAAGCCATACAATGAGCAGTTCTTC. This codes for CAWSELAVKPYNEQFF.